This T cell receptor beta chain was retrieved from a study of T cell changes during pregnancy in multiple sclerosis. Repertoires were generated with immunoSEQ multiplex PCR, while TCRdb's copy carries only in-frame clones and drops some. The table has 30,000 or so clones, 80% to 90% seen once. The trim removed 1 base at V and 2 bases at J, leaving 5 bases unmatched. In germline, CDR1 is MNHEY, CDR2 SMNVEV (reference sequence). The length of the CDR3 is 15 residues. The rearrangement uses TRBV27 and TRBJ2-7; 7 bases fit TRBD2. The sequencing used CD8+ T cells from peripheral blood mononuclear cells, collected in the first trimester of pregnancy. The clonotype was recovered from a female donor with multiple sclerosis, enrolled in a pregnancy study. The chain's CDR3 is CASSLFGGSPYEQYF. For the CDR3, the DNA is TGTGCCAGCAGTTTATTCGGCGGGAGCCCCTACGAGCAGTACTTC.